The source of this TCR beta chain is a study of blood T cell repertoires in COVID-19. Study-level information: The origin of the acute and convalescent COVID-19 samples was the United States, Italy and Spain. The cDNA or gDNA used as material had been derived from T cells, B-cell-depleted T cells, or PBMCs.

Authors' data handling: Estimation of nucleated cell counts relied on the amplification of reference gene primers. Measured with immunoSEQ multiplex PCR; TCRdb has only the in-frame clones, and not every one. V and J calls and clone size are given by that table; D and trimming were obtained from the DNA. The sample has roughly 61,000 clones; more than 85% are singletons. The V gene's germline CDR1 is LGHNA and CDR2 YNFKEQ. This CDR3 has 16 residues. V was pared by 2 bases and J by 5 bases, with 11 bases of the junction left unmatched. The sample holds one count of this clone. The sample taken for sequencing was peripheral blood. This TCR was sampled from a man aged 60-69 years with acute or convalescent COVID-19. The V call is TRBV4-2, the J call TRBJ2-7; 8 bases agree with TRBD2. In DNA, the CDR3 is TGTGCCAGCAGCCAAATAGCAGCGGGAGTGATCAACGAGCAGTACTTC. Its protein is CASSQIAAGVINEQYF.